The 5 T cell receptor beta chains below come from one sample, sequenced in a study of blood T cell repertoires in COVID-19 (dated by TCRdb to about 2020). Libraries were constructed by the immunoSEQ multiplex PCR assay. Drawn from immuneACCESS, this table holds only the in-frame rearrangements with V and J called that TCRdb kept. Clones are partly lost; checked studies trace under half to an unresolved V gene and leave the rest unexplained. The sample table lists fewer than 600,000 clones, roughly 87% of them with a count of one. Together, the top ten hold around 0.92% of the sample. Specimen: peripheral blood. These receptors were collected from a man aged 18 to 29 with COVID-19, enrolled during active disease.

The rearrangement uses TRBV6-5 and TRBJ1-1; a weak D match, TRBD1 (6 bases). CDR1 is MNHEY and CDR2 is SVGAGI in the germline V gene. The CDR3 spans 15 residues. The V gene lost 5 bases and the J gene lost 4 bases, with 17 bases spanning the gap. Written as DNA, the CDR3 is TGTGCCAGCAGTAACCCGGGGGGGGCTTCCACTGAAGCTTTCTTT. Encoded protein: CASSNPGGASTEAFF.

The chain joins TRBV4-1 to TRBJ2-3, with D perhaps TRBD1 (6 bases). The CDR3 covers 17 residues. Germline CDR1 and CDR2: MGHRA and YSYEKL. The ends were cut back, 5 bases at V and 2 bases at J, with 20 bases in the middle. CDR3 sequence reads: CASSIRFLRGFTDTQYF. CDR3 coding DNA: TGCGCCAGCAGCATCCGATTTCTCAGGGGATTCACAGATACGCAGTATTTT.

This clone has ten or more counts. The V gene is TRBV6-2 or TRBV6-3, the J gene TRBJ2-1; 9 nucleotides match TRBD2. Trimming removed 5 bases from V and 0 bases from J; junction bases left unmatched: 8. This CDR3 is built from 17 residues. The germline V gene has CDR1 MNHEY and CDR2 SVGEGT. The CDR3 DNA follows: TGTGCCAGCAGTGCCAGCGGGAGGCCGAGCTCCTACAATGAGCAGTTCTTC. It specifies CASSASGRPSSYNEQFF.

This chain connects TRBV11-2 to TRBJ2-1; 9 bases align to TRBD1. Unmatched junction bases numbered 18, after V lost 3 bases and J lost 6 bases. Germline V CDR1 and CDR2: SGHAT, FQNNGV. CDR3 length: 19 residues. The CDR3 DNA follows: TGTGCCAGCAGCTTCGAAGGGACAGGGATACGTGGGGTACGCAATGAGCAGTTCTTC. Its protein is CASSFEGTGIRGVRNEQFF.

The genes are TRBV19 and TRBJ2-2; tentatively, D is TRBD2 (6 bases). V lost 3 bases and J lost 4, with 12 bases in between. In germline, CDR1 is LNHDA, CDR2 SQIVND (reference sequence). CDR3 length: 15 residues. For the CDR3, the DNA is TGTGCCAGTAGTATCGGTGGAGCGGGCACCGGGGAGCTGTTTTTT. This codes for CASSIGGAGTGELFF.